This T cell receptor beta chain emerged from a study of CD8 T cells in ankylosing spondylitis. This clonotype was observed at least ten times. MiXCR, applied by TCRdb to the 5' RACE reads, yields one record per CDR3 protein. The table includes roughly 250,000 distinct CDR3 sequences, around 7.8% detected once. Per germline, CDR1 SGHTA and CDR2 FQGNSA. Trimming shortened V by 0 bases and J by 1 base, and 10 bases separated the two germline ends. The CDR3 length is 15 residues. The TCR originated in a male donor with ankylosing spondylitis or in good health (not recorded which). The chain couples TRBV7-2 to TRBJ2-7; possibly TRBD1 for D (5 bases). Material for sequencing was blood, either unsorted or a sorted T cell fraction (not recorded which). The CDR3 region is CASSLAGVQSYEQYF. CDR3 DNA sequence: TGTGCCAGCAGCTTAGCAGGGGTCCAATCCTACGAGCAGTACTTC.